Listed below are T cell receptor beta chains from one sample, sequenced in a study of regulatory T cells in long-lasting Graves disease. A single record per CDR3 protein comes from TCRdb applying MiXCR to the multiplex PCR reads. The sample includes more than 450,000 distinct CDR3 sequences, 9.5% to 15% of them seen just once. These data were also filed under a second study, of T cells in Graves' hyperthyroidism and ophthalmopathy.

The material sequenced was peripheral blood mononuclear cells (PBMCs), taken at new diagnosis, from a patient treated with antithyroid drugs. The receptors derive from a woman in her twenties or thirties with Graves disease. Both conserved end residues are part of each CDR3.

V gene: TRBV28
J gene: TRBJ2-4
CDR3 protein: CASSLTGDSTKNIQYF

V gene: TRBV6-1
J gene: TRBJ2-3
CDR3 protein: CATAGLAGDTQYF

V gene: TRBV29-1
J gene: TRBJ2-6
CDR3 protein: CSVRADPAGANVLTF

V gene: TRBV7-2
J gene: TRBJ1-1
CDR3 protein: CASGDTTVEAFF

V gene: TRBV24-1
J gene: TRBJ2-3
CDR3 protein: CATSSFDTQYF

V gene: TRBV12-3/TRBV12-4
J gene: TRBJ1-4
CDR3 protein: CASSEQLGEKLFF

V gene: TRBV7-9
J gene: TRBJ2-2
CDR3 protein: CASSPSLGDTGELFF

V gene: TRBV15
J gene: TRBJ2-1
CDR3 protein: CATSPQSWTGNNEQFF

V gene: TRBV11-2
J gene: TRBJ2-1
CDR3 protein: CASSPRLTYNEQFF

V gene: TRBV5-1
J gene: TRBJ2-2
CDR3 protein: CASSFREGLTGELFF

V gene: TRBV5-1
J gene: NA
CDR3 protein: CASRLAGDRETQYF

V gene: TRBV28
J gene: TRBJ2-1
CDR3 protein: CASSPPVAYNEQFF

V gene: TRBV7-6
J gene: TRBJ2-5
CDR3 protein: CASSLQGSGTQYF

V gene: TRBV7-9
J gene: TRBJ2-1
CDR3 protein: CASSLVGGRLYNEQFF

V gene: TRBV6-2/TRBV6-3
J gene: TRBJ2-3
CDR3 protein: CASSYRPSGDTQYF

V gene: TRBV28
J gene: TRBJ2-1
CDR3 protein: CASSFRKREFF

V gene: TRBV5-5
J gene: TRBJ1-1
CDR3 protein: CASLSAHRDSEAFF

V gene: TRBV27
J gene: TRBJ2-1
CDR3 protein: CASSLRLAGKNEQFF

V gene: TRBV20-1
J gene: TRBJ2-7
CDR3 protein: CSARGGDPYEQYF

V gene: TRBV7-2
J gene: TRBJ1-1
CDR3 protein: CASSFSRGLNTEAFF

V gene: TRBV12-3/TRBV12-4
J gene: TRBJ2-1
CDR3 protein: CASRLGGRANNEQFF

V gene: TRBV18
J gene: TRBJ1-5
CDR3 protein: CASSLQGSQPQHF

V gene: TRBV11-2
J gene: TRBJ2-7
CDR3 protein: CASSLPGTDGSYEQYF

V gene: TRBV6-1
J gene: TRBJ2-2
CDR3 protein: CASRVDTGELFF

V gene: TRBV7-8
J gene: TRBJ2-5
CDR3 protein: CASSHRADGTQYF

V gene: TRBV12-3/TRBV12-4
J gene: TRBJ1-6
CDR3 protein: CASGGLGNSPLHF

V gene: TRBV6-1
J gene: TRBJ2-7
CDR3 protein: CASSSRGGAYEQYF

V gene: TRBV9
J gene: TRBJ2-3
CDR3 protein: CASSGPQADGTDTQYF

V gene: TRBV5-1
J gene: TRBJ2-3
CDR3 protein: CASSLRLDPTDTQYF